This TCR beta chain was identified in a study of cytomegalovirus exposure and HLA in healthy donors. Study-wide results and caveats: Cytomegalovirus-associated TCR beta chains were listed, numbering around 150.

TCRdb keeps only in-frame clones here, not all; method: immunoSEQ multiplex PCR. The sample lists a few hundred thousand clones, around 87% occurring once. CDR1 and CDR2 from the germline V gene are MNHEY and SVGAGI. The CDR3 length is 15 residues. V was pared by 10 bases and J by 3 bases, with 21 bases between. As regards this clone: Its target is not known.

The donors were members of the validation cohort comprising some 130 subjects, separate from the roughly 690-subject first cohort. This TCR was sampled from a young woman in good health and CMV-seronegative. What was sequenced was PBMCs. The rearrangement joins TRBV6-5 to TRBJ1-1, with D tentatively TRBD1 (6 bases). The chain's CDR3 is CATSASGVLDTEAFF. CDR3 DNA: TGTGCCACCTCAGCTTCAGGGGTTTTGGACACTGAAGCTTTCTTT.